This entry concerns a single T cell receptor beta chain. It lacks a known antigen. The input lacks base qualities; no much larger clone sits a single base away. There are 15 amino acids in the CDR3, from cysteine to phenylalanine inclusive. The CDR3 DNA has 45 bases and is translated from base 1. CDR1 SQVTM and CDR2 ANQGSEA were looked up in the germline V gene. The V and J ends are trimmed by 5 bases and 0 bases, leaving 16 bases between them. The data stem from a study of T cell repertoires in cytomegalovirus infection (dated by TCRdb to between 2018 and 2021). Background on the whole study: Because public TCR beta signatures pointed to carriage of CMV infection together with the matching HLA type, the HLA type of each donor mattered for the analysis.

For sequencing, an Illumina HiSeq 1500 was employed. The raw public data were reprocessed by TCRdb itself: fastp quality trimming at Q25, MiXCR clonotype calling, in-frame beta chains only. For every CDR3 protein sequence, its rows merge into one entry that carries the most common genes and DNA. The sample contains approximately 750,000 distinct CDR3 sequences, 35% of them found a single time. 2.5% to 3% of the sample is taken by the ten largest. Findings and caveats that apply to the study as a whole: The ex vivo response was dominated by HLA-C-restricted CMV-specific TCR beta clonotypes, which also provided the single most frequent clonotype in two of eight donors. In both this cohort and an independent roughly 330-donor cohort, the cumulative frequency of public TCR beta family members distinguished carriers of CMV infection plus the relevant HLA type.

Sequences were obtained from PBMCs. The receptor comes from a human donor in good health (CMV status not recorded). Some clones in this sample may be carry-over from other donors' samples. Rearrangement joined TRBV29-1 to TRBJ1-2; a tentative D call is TRBD1 (6 bases match). The CDR3 sequence is CSVQTTGNTNYGYTF. Read as DNA, the sequence is TGCAGCGTTCAGACGACAGGCAATACTAACTATGGCTACACCTTC.